The 28 T cell receptor beta chains presented below share a single source sample, sequenced in a study of T cell repertoires in cytomegalovirus infection. These receptors have no known antigen. TCRdb itself ran the reads through MiXCR, one entry per CDR3 protein. The sample consists of 200,000 to 250,000 distinct CDR3 sequences, roughly two fifths of them appearing once. Sequencing was performed on CD8+ T cells from cultured PBMCs, taken from culture after CMV antigen stimulation. All receptors derive from a human donor in good health (CMV status not recorded). Some clones in this sample may be carry-over from other donors' samples.

The chain employs TRBV6-6 and TRBJ2-2, with TRBD2 matching over 8 bases. Trimming took 2 bases from V and 7 from J; bases not matched to a gene: 12. Germline assignment: CDR1 MNHNY and CDR2 SVGAGI (reference sequence). The CDR3 loop spans 17 amino acids. CDR3 coding DNA: TGTGCCAGCAGTTACGGCCTTAGCGGGGCCCGAGGCGGGGAGCTGTTTTTT. This codes for CASSYGLSGARGGELFF.

This rearrangement joins TRBV19 to TRBJ1-2; 9 bases are a match to TRBD1. The CDR3 has 17 residues. With V trimmed by 0 bases and J by 8 bases, 13 bases remained unmatched. Per germline, CDR1 LNHDA and CDR2 SQIVND (reference sequence). CDR3 bases: TGTGCCAGTAGTATAGAAGAAGAGATGGGACAGGGAGACGGCTACACCTTC. It yields the protein CASSIEEEMGQGDGYTF.

This clonotype has only a few counts. The V and J genes are TRBV7-8 and TRBJ2-2; 9 bases agree with TRBD1. Trimming at V came to 3 bases and at J to 1 base, leaving 9 bases not matched to a gene. Germline CDR1 SGHVS, CDR2 FQNEAQ. CDR3 length equals 18 residues. The CDR3 reads CASSFPRTGEENTGELFF. Here the CDR3 DNA reads TGTGCCAGCAGCTTCCCTCGGACAGGGGAAGAGAACACCGGGGAGCTGTTTTTT.

The CDR3 loop is CASSLEAGLGVSGELFF. The CDR3 DNA reads as TGTGCCAGCAGCTTAGAGGCGGGACTGGGCGTCTCCGGGGAGCTGTTTTTT. The V and J genes are TRBV7-2 and TRBJ2-2; D possibly corresponds to TRBD2 (6 bases). V dropped 1 base and J dropped 6 bases, with 18 bases sitting between them. The V gene's germline CDR1 is SGHTA and CDR2 FQGNSA. The CDR3 length is 17 residues.

V is TRBV2 and J is TRBJ2-7; 8 bases are a match to TRBD1. The V segment lost 1 base and the J segment 2 bases; nucleotides outside the gene matches: 4. CDR3 length: 15 amino acids. The V gene's germline CDR1 is SNHLY and CDR2 FYNNEI. CDR3 nucleotide sequence: TGTGCCAGCAGTGAAGTGTGGACAGGGACCTACGAGCAGTACTTC. This gives the protein CASSEVWTGTYEQYF.

This clonotype was recorded a few times. The chain links TRBV27 to TRBJ2-5; no clear D gene. V was pared by 3 bases and J by 8 bases, with 13 bases between. Per germline, CDR1 MNHEY and CDR2 SMNVEV (reference sequence). This CDR3 is built from 13 residues. CDR3 sequence: CASSLSSSGTQYF. As DNA, the CDR3 is TGTGCCAGCAGTTTGTCCTCTTCCGGAACCCAGTACTTC.

The chain joins TRBV6-5 to TRBJ2-1; weak D call: TRBD2 (6 bases). The V gene lost 2 bases and the J gene lost 8 bases, with 16 bases spanning the gap. The CDR3 extends over 15 amino acids. Germline values: CDR1 MNHEY, CDR2 SVGAGI. The DNA for the CDR3 is TGTGCCAGCAGTTACGGGGGGTATGAGCGCGATGAGCAGTTCTTC. This sequence encodes CASSYGGYERDEQFF.

A few counts support this clonotype. The chain combines TRBV29-1 with TRBJ1-1, with 11 bases lining up with TRBD1. Germline V gives CDR1 SQVTM, CDR2 ANQGSEA. This CDR3 is built from 16 residues. Losses at the gene ends were 6 bases for V and 5 bases for J; bases not matched to a gene: 14. The CDR3 here is CSVLGTGGKRRTEAFF. In DNA, the CDR3 is TGCAGCGTACTCGGGACAGGGGGAAAAAGGAGGACTGAAGCTTTCTTT. The full variable domain, in which reference TRBV29-1 and TRBJ1-1 provide the parts outside the CDR3, is SAVISQKPSRDICQRGTSLTIQCQVDSQVTMMFWYRQQPGQSLTLIATANQGSEATYESGFVIDKFPISRPNLTFSTLTVSNMSPEDSSIYLCSVLGTGGKRRTEAFFGQGTRLTVV.

This chain uses TRBV28 with TRBJ1-1, with TRBD1 matching 7 bases. Germline assignment: CDR1 MDHEN and CDR2 SYDVKM. This CDR3 comprises 17 residues. V lost 6 bases to trimming and J lost 1 base; unmatched junction nucleotides: 14. The CDR3 sequence: CASRTRFYTGENTEAFF. In DNA form, the CDR3 reads TGTGCCAGCAGAACTCGCTTTTATACAGGGGAGAACACTGAAGCTTTCTTT.

This clonotype was seen more than once but under ten times. V and J are TRBV4-2 and TRBJ2-1; TRBD2 agrees at 10 bases. The germline V gene has CDR1 LGHNA and CDR2 YNFKEQ. The CDR3 length is 19 residues. V dropped 0 bases and J dropped 5; count of bases not matched to a gene: 13. As DNA, the CDR3 is TGTGCCAGCAGCCAAGATCGTATGCTAGCGGGGGAATTAAACAATGAGCAGTTCTTC. Encoded protein: CASSQDRMLAGELNNEQFF.

This chain uses TRBV20-1 with TRBJ1-2; TRBD1 might be the D (5 bases). The germline gives CDR1 DFQATT, CDR2 SNEGSKA (reference sequence). The V gene lost 0 bases and the J gene lost 4 bases, with 9 bases spanning the gap. The CDR3 runs to 13 residues. The CDR3 nucleotides are TGCAGTGCTAGAGATGGGGCGGTCTATGGCTACACCTTC. This sequence encodes CSARDGAVYGYTF.

This clonotype came up a few times. The chain joins TRBV7-2 to TRBJ2-7, with 7 bases that match TRBD2. Unmatched junction bases numbered 13, after V lost 6 bases and J lost 2 bases. Germline-derived CDR1 and CDR2 are SGHTA and FQGNSA. The CDR3 runs 16 residues. In DNA form, the CDR3 reads TGTGCCAGCAGGGTGGTCGGGATCAGCGGGACCTACGAGCAGTACTTC. Its protein product is CASRVVGISGTYEQYF.

This rearrangement joins TRBV27 to TRBJ1-2; possibly TRBD1 for D (6 bases). The CDR3 runs to 13 residues. V was trimmed by 2 bases and J by 5 bases, leaving 9 bases between them. Germline V gene sequence: CDR1 MNHEY, CDR2 SMNVEV (reference sequence). The CDR3 is CASSLRGQYGYTF. The CDR3 DNA follows: TGTGCCAGCAGTTTAAGGGGACAATATGGCTACACCTTC.

This clonotype was counted a few times. The chain combines TRBV7-9 with TRBJ2-5; D not resolved. This CDR3 contains 13 residues. Germline V CDR1 and CDR2: SEHNR, FQNEAQ (reference sequence). V gave up 1 base and J gave up 9 bases, with 12 bases separating them. CDR3 region: CASSLDPSAAQYF. The CDR3 nucleotides are TGTGCCAGCAGCTTAGACCCCTCTGCGGCCCAGTACTTC.

The genes are TRBV5-1 and TRBJ2-1; 13 bases are a match to TRBD2. V lost 0 bases to trimming and J lost 6 bases; unmatched junction nucleotides: 15. In germline, CDR1 is SGHRS, CDR2 YFSETQ. This CDR3 is 20 amino acids long. The CDR3: CASSLEGVPGTSGTLNEQFF. The DNA for the CDR3 is TGCGCCAGCAGCTTGGAAGGGGTACCCGGGACTAGCGGGACTCTCAATGAGCAGTTCTTC.

This rearrangement joins TRBV27 to TRBJ2-7; D remains unclear. Germline assignment: CDR1 MNHEY and CDR2 SMNVEV (reference sequence). Trimming cost V 6 bases and J 0 bases, with 9 bases left between them. The CDR3 is 13 residues long. The DNA for the CDR3 is TGTGCCAGCAGCGAGTGGAGCTCCTACGAGCAGTACTTC. Amino acids: CASSEWSSYEQYF.

The V call is TRBV27, the J call TRBJ2-1; a possible D gene is TRBD2 (7 bases). CDR1 and CDR2 (germline): MNHEY, SMNVEV (reference sequence). This CDR3 contains 15 residues. Trimming pared 0 bases from V and 5 bases from J, leaving 11 bases between. CDR3 coding DNA: TGTGCCAGCAGTTTATCCAGCGGGACAAACAATGAGCAGTTCTTC. Translating gives CASSLSSGTNNEQFF.

This clonotype has more than one count but fewer than ten. This sequence joins TRBV4-2 and TRBJ2-3, with 9 bases aligning to TRBD2. Germline V gene data show CDR1 as LGHNA and CDR2 as YNFKEQ. This CDR3 spans 20 amino acids. J was trimmed by 4 bases and V by 3 bases; bases with no gene match: 20. CDR3 region: CASSQGPGHVAGEAPDTQYF. The CDR3 bases are TGTGCCAGCAGCCAGGGACCGGGACACGTAGCGGGAGAGGCCCCAGATACGCAGTATTTT.

The rearrangement links TRBV27 to TRBJ1-6; D is unclear. The CDR3 consists of 16 residues. With 0 bases removed from V and 4 bases from J, the gap between germline ends came to 10 bases. The germline CDR1 and CDR2 sequences are MNHEY and SMNVEV (reference sequence). In DNA form, the CDR3 reads TGTGCCAGCAGTTTATCGGAGGGAGGTTATAATTCACCCCTCCACTTT. It specifies CASSLSEGGYNSPLHF.

DNA of the CDR3: TGTGCCAGCGGGGAGCTAGCGGGAGTAACAGATACGCAGTATTTT. Translating it yields CASGELAGVTDTQYF. The chain links TRBV7-6 to TRBJ2-3; 10 bases align to TRBD2. V was clipped by 8 bases and J by 3 bases; unmatched bases: 8. This CDR3 contains 15 residues. Germline V CDR1 and CDR2: SGHVS, FNYEAQ.

This clonotype was detected only a few times. J is TRBJ1-1 and V is TRBV30; the D gene is possibly TRBD1 (5 bases). Per germline, CDR1 GTSNPN and CDR2 SVGIG (reference sequence). The CDR3 covers 15 residues. The ends were cut back, 5 bases at V and 1 base at J, with 17 bases in the middle. This CDR3 reads CAWGGRASGNTEAFF. The CDR3 DNA sequence: TGTGCCTGGGGGGGAAGGGCCTCTGGGAACACTGAAGCTTTCTTT.

The chain has TRBV27 and TRBJ2-7; D is ambiguous. The CDR3 runs to 13 residues. Between the trimmed V and J ends, which lost 4 bases and 2 bases, there was a span of 9 bases. Germline V gene sequence: CDR1 MNHEY, CDR2 SMNVEV (reference sequence). The DNA of the CDR3 is TGTGCCAGCAGTTCCAGGCATACCTACGAGCAGTACTTC. Translation: CASSSRHTYEQYF.

In regard to this clonotype: The final CDR3 position lacks the conserved phenylalanine or tryptophan, pointing to a likely read error. Because the CDR3's place on the DNA is in doubt, the DNA is left out and the CDR3 is given as listed by TCRdb. The CDR3 spells CASSVADTSGGQCY. The chain links TRBV9 to TRBJ2-1; TRBD2 is taken as the D call from the table, unchecked against the DNA. Germline-derived CDR1 and CDR2 are SGDLS and YYNGEE. Both ends counted, the CDR3 spans 14 residues.

The chain carries TRBV20-1 and TRBJ2-6; possibly TRBD1 or TRBD2 for D (5 bases each). The V end was cut by 6 bases, the J end by 2 bases, with 17 bases between. CDR3 length: 16 residues. The V gene's germline CDR1 is DFQATT and CDR2 SNEGSKA (reference sequence). The CDR3 sequence is CSAPGTVYAGANVLTF. For the CDR3, the DNA is TGCAGTGCCCCAGGGACGGTCTATGCTGGGGCCAACGTCCTGACTTTC.

This clonotype was detected ten times or more. The chain combines TRBV7-2 with TRBJ2-4; the D gene is possibly TRBD2 (7 bases). CDR3 length: 16 amino acids. V dropped 1 base and J dropped 7 bases, with 17 bases sitting between them. The germline V gene has CDR1 SGHTA and CDR2 FQGNSA. The CDR3 nucleotides are TGTGCCAGCAGCTTAGTGGGGGGGGGGCCCACGAACATTCAGTACTTC. It yields the protein CASSLVGGGPTNIQYF. Filled out from reference TRBV7-2 and TRBJ2-4, the complete variable domain reads GAGVSQSPSNKVTEKGKDVELRCDPISGHTALYWYRQSLGQGLEFLIYFQGNSAPDKSGLPSDRFSAERTGGSVSTLTIQRTQQEDSAVYLCASSLVGGGPTNIQYFGAGTRLSVL.

This clonotype was counted at least ten times. The chain links TRBV27 to TRBJ1-1; TRBD1 aligns across 8 bases. CDR1 and CDR2 (germline): MNHEY, SMNVEV (reference sequence). This CDR3 has 20 residues. V dropped 5 bases and J dropped 0; count of bases not matched to a gene: 20. CDR3 nucleotide sequence: TGTGCCAGCAGTGATCAGACAGGGGTCTTTAGGGTGGGAATGAACACTGAAGCTTTCTTT. Translating it yields CASSDQTGVFRVGMNTEAFF.

The chain is built from TRBV7-6 and TRBJ2-7; 9 bases map to TRBD1. Losses at the gene ends were 6 bases for V and 4 bases for J; bases not matched to a gene: 10. CDR3 length: 15 residues. Germline V CDR1 and CDR2: SGHVS, FNYEAQ. CDR3 sequence reads: CASSYRTGALYEQYF. CDR3 nucleotides: TGTGCCAGCAGTTATCGGACAGGGGCCTTATACGAGCAGTACTTC.

In its sample, this clonotype was seen a few times. This rearrangement joins TRBV7-8 to TRBJ1-2; 7 positions agree with TRBD1. The CDR3 extends over 17 amino acids. The V segment lost 2 bases and the J segment 10 bases; nucleotides outside the gene matches: 19. Germline V lookup: CDR1 SGHVS, CDR2 FQNEAQ. CDR3 DNA: TGTGCCAGCAGCTTAAGGGGCAGGGGGACCCGCCCGTCCCCCTACACCTTC. Protein product: CASSLRGRGTRPSPYTF.